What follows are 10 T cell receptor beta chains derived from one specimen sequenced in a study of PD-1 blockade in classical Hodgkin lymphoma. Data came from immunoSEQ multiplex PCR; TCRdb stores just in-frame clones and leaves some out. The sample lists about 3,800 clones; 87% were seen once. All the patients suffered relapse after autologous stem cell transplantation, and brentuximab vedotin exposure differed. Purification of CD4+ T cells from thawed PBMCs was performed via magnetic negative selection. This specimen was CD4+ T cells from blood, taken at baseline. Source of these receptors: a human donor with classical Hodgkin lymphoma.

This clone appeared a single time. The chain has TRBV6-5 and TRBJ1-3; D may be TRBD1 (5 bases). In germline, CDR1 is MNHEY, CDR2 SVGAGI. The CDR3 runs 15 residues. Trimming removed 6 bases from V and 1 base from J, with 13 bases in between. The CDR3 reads CASRPQGLSGNTIYF. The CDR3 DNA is TGTGCCAGCAGACCCCAGGGATTGTCTGGAAACACCATATATTTT.

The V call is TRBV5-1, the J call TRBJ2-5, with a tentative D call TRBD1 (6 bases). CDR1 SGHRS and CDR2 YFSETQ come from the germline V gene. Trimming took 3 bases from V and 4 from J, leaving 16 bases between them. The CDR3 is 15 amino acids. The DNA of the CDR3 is TGCGCCAGCAGCTGGGACATCCCCTTAAGAGAGACCCAGTACTTC. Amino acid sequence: CASSWDIPLRETQYF.

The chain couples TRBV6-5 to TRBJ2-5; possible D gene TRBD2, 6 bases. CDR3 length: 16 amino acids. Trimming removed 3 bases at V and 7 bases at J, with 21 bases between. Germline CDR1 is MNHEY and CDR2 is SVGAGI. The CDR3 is CASSYQPSPVGGTQYF. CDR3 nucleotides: TGTGCCAGCAGTTATCAGCCTAGTCCGGTCGGGGGGACCCAGTACTTC.

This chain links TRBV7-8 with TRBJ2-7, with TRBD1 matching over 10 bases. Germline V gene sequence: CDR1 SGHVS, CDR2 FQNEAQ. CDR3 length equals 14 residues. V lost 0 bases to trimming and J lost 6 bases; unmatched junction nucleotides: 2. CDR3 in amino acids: CASSLADRGREQYF. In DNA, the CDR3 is TGTGCCAGCAGCTTAGCCGACAGGGGGCGCGAGCAGTACTTC.

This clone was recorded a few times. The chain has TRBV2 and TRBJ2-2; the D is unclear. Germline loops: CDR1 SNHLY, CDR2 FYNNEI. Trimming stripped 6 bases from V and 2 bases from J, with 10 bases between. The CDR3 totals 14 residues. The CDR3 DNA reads TGTGCCAGCAGCGCGACTGAAAACACCGGGGAGCTGTTTTTT. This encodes CASSATENTGELFF.

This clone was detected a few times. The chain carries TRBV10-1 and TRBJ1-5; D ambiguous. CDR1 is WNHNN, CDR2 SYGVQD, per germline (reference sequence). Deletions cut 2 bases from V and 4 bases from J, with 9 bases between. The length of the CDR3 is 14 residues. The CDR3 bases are TGCGCCAGCAGTGAGGGGCGAAGGAATCAGCCCCAGCATTTT. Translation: CASSEGRRNQPQHF.

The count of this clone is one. CDR3 sequence reads: CASSRQLAGGETQYF. The CDR3 DNA reads as TGTGCCAGCAGCCGCCAACTAGCGGGGGGAGAGACCCAGTACTTC. The chain carries TRBV7-2 and TRBJ2-5, with 12 bases fitting TRBD2. This CDR3 is built from 15 residues. J gave up 4 bases and V 5 bases, and 5 bases lay outside the gene matches. Germline lookup yields CDR1 SGHTA and CDR2 FQGNSA. The entire variable domain, with the rest obtained from reference TRBV7-2 and TRBJ2-5, is as follows: GAGVSQSPSNKVTEKGKDVELRCDPISGHTALYWYRQSLGQGLEFLIYFQGNSAPDKSGLPSDRFSAERTGGSVSTLTIQRTQQEDSAVYLCASSRQLAGGETQYFGPGTRLLVL.

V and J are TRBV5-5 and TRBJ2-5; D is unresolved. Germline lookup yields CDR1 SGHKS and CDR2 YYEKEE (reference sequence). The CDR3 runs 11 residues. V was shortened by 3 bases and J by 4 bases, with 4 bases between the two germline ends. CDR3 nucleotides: TGTGCCAGCAGCTCTGGAGAGACCCAGTACTTC. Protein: CASSSGETQYF.

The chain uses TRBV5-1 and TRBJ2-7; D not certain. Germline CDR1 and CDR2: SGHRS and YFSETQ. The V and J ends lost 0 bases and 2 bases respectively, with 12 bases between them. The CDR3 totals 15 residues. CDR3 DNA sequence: TGCGCCAGCAGCTTGGTTGTAGGGTCCCCCTACGAGCAGTACTTC. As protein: CASSLVVGSPYEQYF.

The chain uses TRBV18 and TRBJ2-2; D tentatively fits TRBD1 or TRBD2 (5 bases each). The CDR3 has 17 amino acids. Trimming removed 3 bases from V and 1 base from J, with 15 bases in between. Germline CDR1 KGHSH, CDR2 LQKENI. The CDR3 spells CASSPRLKTENTGELFF. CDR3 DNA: TGTGCCAGCTCACCGCGACTAAAGACAGAGAACACCGGGGAGCTGTTTTTT.